One sample yielded the 14 T cell receptor beta chains listed below, sequenced in a study of shared clonotypes between healthy human individuals. This table comes from immunoSEQ multiplex PCR, and its TCRdb copy is limited to in-frame clones, with some not included. The sample has around 980,000 clones, approximately 80% seen once. The material sequenced was memory CD4+ T cells from PBMCs. As for subset: CD45RA-negative fraction. The receptors come from a young man in good health. Some clones in this sample may be carry-over from other donors' samples.

The J gene is TRBJ1-2, the V gene TRBV30; no definite D call. The CDR3 runs to 14 residues. Germline V CDR1 and CDR2: GTSNPN, SVGIG (reference sequence). V lost 2 bases and J 4 bases, leaving 14 bases between the germline ends. This chain's CDR3 is CAWSIGGSPYGYTF. The CDR3 DNA is TGTGCCTGGAGTATAGGCGGCAGTCCCTATGGCTACACCTTC.

A few counts support this clone. The chain links TRBV7-9 to TRBJ1-3; no firm D call. Trimming stripped 2 bases from V and 8 bases from J, with 7 bases between. The CDR3 spans 12 residues. The germline gives CDR1 SEHNR, CDR2 FQNEAQ (reference sequence). CDR3 DNA sequence: TGTGCCAGCAGCTTAACCCAGGACACCATATATTTT. As protein: CASSLTQDTIYF.

V gene TRBV18 combines with J gene TRBJ1-4; D not certain. V lost 1 base to trimming and J lost 0 bases, with 9 bases between them. This CDR3 spans 16 amino acids. Germline lookup yields CDR1 KGHSH and CDR2 LQKENI. CDR3 amino acids: CASSPQRRATNEKLFF. As DNA, the CDR3 is TGTGCCAGCTCACCACAAAGACGGGCAACTAATGAAAAACTGTTTTTT. The complete variable domain, with remaining parts taken from reference TRBV18 and TRBJ1-4, reads NAGVMQNPRHLVRRRGQEARLRCSPMKGHSHVYWYRQLPEEGLKFMVYLQKENIIDESGMPKERFSAEFPKEGPSILRIQQVVRGDSAAYFCASSPQRRATNEKLFFGSGTQLSVL.

The table lists this clone with a count of one. The rearrangement uses TRBV5-1 and TRBJ2-7; weak D call: TRBD2 (6 bases). Trimming took off 0 bases at V and 7 bases at J, with 14 bases between the two ends. CDR3 length equals 14 residues. CDR1 and CDR2 (germline): SGHRS, YFSETQ. The DNA of the CDR3 is TGCGCCAGCAGCTTGGGACTAGACCCTACGGAGCAGTACTTC. Its translation is CASSLGLDPTEQYF.

This chain joins TRBV29-1 and TRBJ2-1, with D perhaps matching TRBD2 (5 bases). Looked up from germline, CDR1 is SQVTM and CDR2 is ANQGSEA. CDR3 length: 12 amino acids. The ends were cut back, 3 bases at V and 9 bases at J, with 12 bases in the middle. DNA of the CDR3: TGCAGCGTTGATTCTAGCTCGAGTGAGCAGTTCTTC. Protein product: CSVDSSSSEQFF.

V usage is TRBV7-8 and J usage is TRBJ2-3; D is possibly TRBD2 (6 bases). The CDR3 covers 13 residues. CDR1 and CDR2 (germline): SGHVS, FQNEAQ. Deletions cut 1 base from V and 8 bases from J, with 10 bases between. As DNA, the CDR3 is TGTGCCAGCAGCTTAGTGGAGGAGGGTACGCAGTATTTT. Amino acids: CASSLVEEGTQYF.

To note about this clone: Other DNA sequences within the sample encode an identical CDR3. CDR3 protein: CASSYSRGGNYGYTF. CDR3 bases: TGTGCCAGCAGTTACTCTCGGGGGGGAAACTATGGCTACACCTTC. J is TRBJ1-2 and V is TRBV6-5, with a possible D match to TRBD1 (5 bases). Trimming pared 0 bases from V and 2 bases from J, leaving 10 bases between. The CDR3 spans 15 residues. Per the germline V gene, CDR1 is MNHEY and CDR2 is SVGAGI.

The chain carries TRBV4-2 and TRBJ1-4; 10 nucleotides agree with TRBD1. CDR3 length: 17 residues. Germline CDR1 LGHNA, CDR2 YNFKEQ. V lost 4 bases and J lost 11; bases outside the gene matches: 16. Here the CDR3 reads CASSPSGTGVGSDKLFF. The CDR3 coding sequence is TGTGCCAGCAGCCCTTCCGGGACAGGGGTGGGCTCGGATAAACTGTTTTTT.

The chain is built from TRBV5-1 and TRBJ1-2, with D possibly being TRBD1 (6 bases). CDR1 is SGHRS and CDR2 is YFSETQ in the germline V gene. The CDR3 length is 13 residues. Trimming removed 4 bases at V and 8 bases at J, with 15 bases between. DNA for the CDR3: TGCGCCAGCAGCCAGGGGACGACGGAGGGCTACACCTTC. This codes for CASSQGTTEGYTF. Full variable domain (remainder filled in from reference TRBV5-1 and TRBJ1-2): KAGVTQTPRYLIKTRGQQVTLSCSPISGHRSVSWYQQTPGQGLQFLFEYFSETQRNKGNFPGRFSGRQFSNSRSEMNVSTLELGDSALYLCASSQGTTEGYTFGSGTRLTVV.

The rearrangement links TRBV30 to TRBJ1-2; D unclear. V dropped 0 bases and J dropped 4 bases, with 9 bases sitting between them. The CDR3 loop spans 13 amino acids. Germline V gene sequence: CDR1 GTSNPN, CDR2 SVGIG (reference sequence). As DNA, the CDR3 is TGTGCCTGGAGTGTAATTAAGGGCTATGGCTACACCTTC. Residues: CAWSVIKGYGYTF.

The gene calls are TRBV2 and TRBJ1-5; TRBD1 might be the D (6 bases). CDR3 length equals 16 residues. The V gene lost 4 bases and the J gene lost 4 bases, with 17 bases spanning the gap. CDR1 SNHLY and CDR2 FYNNEI come from the germline V gene. CDR3 amino acids: CASSGRGGANNQPQHF. As DNA, the CDR3 is TGTGCCAGCAGTGGCCGGGGGGGGGCGAATAATCAGCCCCAGCATTTT.

The chain uses TRBV11-3 and TRBJ1-5; no reliable D call. CDR1 is SGHNT and CDR2 is YENEEA in the germline V gene. Trimming shortened V by 5 bases and J by 7 bases, and 15 bases separated the two germline ends. This CDR3 is 14 amino acids long. The CDR3 region is CASSPRGGEQPQHF. CDR3 nucleotides: TGTGCCAGCAGCCCACGAGGCGGGGAGCAGCCCCAGCATTTT.

Only one count was recorded for this clone. The same CDR3 is also encoded by other DNA sequences in this sample. The chain carries TRBV7-9 and TRBJ2-7; D is undetermined. Germline loops: CDR1 SEHNR, CDR2 FQNEAQ (reference sequence). V was clipped by 5 bases and J by 1 base, with 3 bases between them. The CDR3 loop spans 11 amino acids. The CDR3 DNA is TGTGCCAGCAGCCTTTCCTACGAGCAGTACTTC. This gives the protein CASSLSYEQYF. The complete variable domain, with remaining parts taken from reference TRBV7-9 and TRBJ2-7, reads DTGVSQNPRHKITKRGQNVTFRCDPISEHNRLYWYRQTLGQGPEFLTYFQNEAQLEKSRLLSDRFSAERPKGSFSTLEIQRTEQGDSAMYLCASSLSYEQYFGPGTRLTVT.

The J gene is TRBJ2-2, the V gene TRBV7-2; 9 bases map to TRBD2. The CDR3 length is 16 residues. Germline CDR1 is SGHTA and CDR2 is FQGNSA. The V segment lost 2 bases and the J segment 6 bases; nucleotides outside the gene matches: 7. This CDR3 is CASSLQFAGGPGELFF. CDR3 sequence (DNA): TGTGCCAGCAGCTTACAATTTGCGGGAGGGCCCGGGGAGCTGTTTTTT. Variable domain in full (rest from reference TRBV7-2 and TRBJ2-2): GAGVSQSPSNKVTEKGKDVELRCDPISGHTALYWYRQSLGQGLEFLIYFQGNSAPDKSGLPSDRFSAERTGGSVSTLTIQRTQQEDSAVYLCASSLQFAGGPGELFFGEGSRLTVL.